This TCR beta chain was recorded in a study of OX40 agonist ivuxolimab in advanced cancers. Study-wide context: Past anti-PD-1, anti-PD-L1 or anti-CTLA-4 therapy was accepted, and 40% had received some. Study results and caveats: The work left the antigen specificity of expanded peripheral T cells undetermined. Low normalized T-cell clonal expansion also characterized some of the nonresponders. By week 6 at 0.1 to 3.0 mg/kg, blood CD4+ and CD8+ T cells had expanded clonally.

V gave up 5 bases and J gave up 8 bases; unmatched junction bases: 5. The CDR3 spans 13 residues. Germline-derived CDR1 and CDR2 are LNHDA and SQIVND (reference sequence). Data came from immunoSEQ multiplex PCR; TCRdb stores just in-frame clones and leaves some out. The data show some 83,000 clones, with 90% to 95% seen just once and 0.55% to 0.7% held by the top ten. This clone was picked up one time. Its antigen is unidentified. This specimen consisted of CD4+ or CD8+ T cells sorted from blood, obtained in a trial of the OX40 agonist ivuxolimab. The J gene is TRBJ1-4, the V gene TRBV19; 7 positions agree with TRBD1. This TCR came from an adult with an advanced solid tumor such as melanoma, head and neck, liver or kidney cancer. CDR3 DNA: TGTGCCAGTAGTTTGACAGGGCGAGAAAAACTGTTTTTT. Translating it yields CASSLTGREKLFF.